This T cell receptor beta chain was obtained from a study of blood T cell repertoires in COVID-19. At the level of the study: Samples taken during acute and convalescent COVID-19 were collected in the United States, Italy and Spain. T cells, B-cell-depleted T cells, or PBMCs supplied cDNA or gDNA.

The CDR3 contains 14 residues. The V gene's germline CDR1 is SNHLY and CDR2 FYNNEI. V gave up 7 bases and J gave up 3 bases; unmatched junction bases: 9. TCRdb's table, derived via immunoSEQ multiplex PCR, lists solely in-frame clones and lacks some. The table has fewer than 65,000 clones, under 95% seen once. Sample: peripheral blood. This chain connects TRBV2 to TRBJ2-7, with 7 nucleotides matching TRBD1. This clonotype originated in a man aged 45-60 years with acute or convalescent COVID-19. Written as DNA, the CDR3 is TGTGCCAGCAACTCGGCAGACAGGGTCTACGAGCAGTACTTC. Translated: CASNSADRVYEQYF.